Given below is one T cell receptor (beta chain) in context. The antigen remains undetermined. A mixed TRB-A/B primer pool amplified rearranged TRB by multiplex touch-down PCR. TCRdb itself ran the multiplex PCR reads through MiXCR, one entry per CDR3 protein. In the table there are more than 8,500 distinct CDR3 sequences, just under 40% of which are singletons. This sample is drawn from a study of T cell repertoires in aging, cancer and after chemotherapy. Regarding the study as a whole: Age-matched healthy donors had significantly more diverse, less clonal blood TCR repertoires than untreated cancer patients.

Peripheral blood genomic DNA, not sorted cells or RNA, was the template. The TCR sequence derives from a human donor in good health. Sequences were obtained from blood.

The CDR3: CASSFVGGGVEETQYF. The CDR3 DNA reads as TGTGCCAGCAGCTTCGTCGGCGGGGGGGTCGAGGAGACCCAGTACTTC. The chain links TRBV7-6 to TRBJ2-5; TRBD2 matches at 9 bases. Germline loops: CDR1 SGHVS, CDR2 FNYEAQ. This CDR3 spans 16 amino acids. V lost 3 bases and J lost 5; bases outside the gene matches: 10.